These T cell receptor beta chains were read from a single sample in a study of monozygotic twins with inflammatory bowel disease. TCRdb reprocessed the 5' RACE reads, keeping one entry per CDR3 protein, no DNA. Recorded for this sample: under 150,000 distinct CDR3 sequences. Material: blood. Every receptor here comes from a human donor with ulcerative colitis or Crohn's disease, or a healthy co-twin of an affected twin (not recorded which). The CDR3 runs from the conserved cysteine through the conserved F or W. Fields, in order: J gene, V gene, CDR3 protein.

J: TRBJ2-3
V: TRBV6-1
CDR3: CASRSGRIADTQYF

J: TRBJ1-3
V: TRBV12-3/TRBV12-4
CDR3: CASSLGGVQGSQGHTIYF

J: TRBJ2-7
V: TRBV5-1
CDR3: CASSLVAGSFEQYF

J: TRBJ1-4
V: TRBV5-4
CDR3: CASKPTGGLSEKLFF

J: TRBJ1-5
V: TRBV6-5
CDR3: CASSHGQGSYSNQPQHF

J: TRBJ2-1
V: TRBV12-5
CDR3: CASAIYRAPLRHEQFF

J: TRBJ1-1
V: TRBV7-2
CDR3: CASSFGTGNTEAFF

J: TRBJ2-7
V: TRBV10-3
CDR3: CAIMGLAGGFEQYF

J: TRBJ2-2
V: TRBV10-2
CDR3: CAPRSVGGELFF

J: TRBJ2-1
V: TRBV7-3
CDR3: CASSLSPLGGNEQFF

J: TRBJ1-2
V: TRBV20-1
CDR3: CSAILGGGATKGGYTF

J: TRBJ2-3
V: TRBV7-2
CDR3: CASSIGLAGGPYTQYF

J: TRBJ1-2
V: TRBV29-1
CDR3: CSVEAGGGAYTF

J: TRBJ2-1
V: TRBV4-3
CDR3: CASSQEPTSNEQFF

J: TRBJ1-1
V: TRBV5-1
CDR3: CASSSHPDSEAFF

J: TRBJ2-5
V: TRBV24-1
CDR3: CATSDFWAGRETQYF

J: TRBJ2-1
V: TRBV29-1
CDR3: CSVNGGNYNEQFF

J: TRBJ1-1
V: TRBV28
CDR3: CASSLSAAGRLGTEAFF

J: TRBJ2-3
V: TRBV30
CDR3: CAWSVIGSGKAGTDTQYF

J: TRBJ2-7
V: TRBV20-1
CDR3: CSARGDRSRSSYEQYF

J: TRBJ1-6
V: TRBV6-5
CDR3: CASSYLPGGPGNSPLHF

J: TRBJ2-1
V: TRBV6-5
CDR3: CASSHPGIEQFF

J: TRBJ2-7
V: TRBV20-1
CDR3: CSARPDSTGLEQYF

J: TRBJ1-5
V: TRBV5-1
CDR3: CASSPKGINNNQPQHF

J: TRBJ2-5
V: TRBV19
CDR3: CASSRGQAGKETQYF

J: TRBJ1-5
V: TRBV10-2
CDR3: CASSESRSRVNQPQHF

J: TRBJ2-7
V: TRBV20-1
CDR3: CSASWTGRSEQYF

J: TRBJ2-3
V: TRBV6-5
CDR3: CASSSPRAGGGQVADTQYF

J: TRBJ1-1
V: TRBV4-1
CDR3: CASSQVLGRSEAFF

J: TRBJ1-5
V: TRBV10-2
CDR3: CASSEMTGGWRNQPQHF

J: TRBJ1-2
V: TRBV20-1
CDR3: CSAVPGQGALGYGYTF

J: TRBJ2-7
V: TRBV7-2
CDR3: CASSSRTKGRIYEQYF

J: TRBJ1-2
V: TRBV12-3/TRBV12-4
CDR3: CATFHNYGYTF

J: TRBJ2-7
V: TRBV19
CDR3: CASSSGTSGTYEQYF

J: TRBJ2-7
V: TRBV27
CDR3: CASKWGRRSYEQYF

J: TRBJ1-3
V: TRBV20-1
CDR3: CSARGVAPGYTIYF

J: TRBJ1-5
V: TRBV6-1
CDR3: CASSRVRGGNQPQHF

J: TRBJ1-1
V: TRBV5-1
CDR3: CASSIQGTEAFF

J: TRBJ2-7
V: TRBV5-1
CDR3: CASSPGWGGPSYF

J: TRBJ2-1
V: TRBV11-2
CDR3: CASSLGGMNEQFF

J: TRBJ2-7
V: TRBV20-1
CDR3: CSARDHTGVYEQYF

J: TRBJ2-7
V: TRBV15
CDR3: CATSKGTTYEQYF

J: TRBJ2-1
V: TRBV20-1
CDR3: CSARGGWVGLNEQFF

J: TRBJ1-2
V: TRBV20-1
CDR3: CSAPAGSYGYTF

J: TRBJ2-1
V: TRBV7-2
CDR3: CASSFQASSYNEQFF

J: TRBJ2-5
V: TRBV20-1
CDR3: CSALRTGGRTETQYF

J: TRBJ2-2
V: TRBV12-3/TRBV12-4
CDR3: CASSLWGASGELFF

J: TRBJ2-7
V: TRBV13
CDR3: CASSEDSSYEQYF

J: TRBJ1-5
V: TRBV12-3/TRBV12-4
CDR3: CASSFSRGHYSNQPQHF